These T cell receptor beta chains were read from a single sample in a study of T cell repertoires in cytomegalovirus infection. No antigen has been assigned to these receptors. MiXCR was run by TCRdb on the reads, yielding one entry per CDR3 protein. The data hold approximately 220,000 distinct CDR3 sequences, with less than 50% observed a single time. This material consisted of CD8+ T cells from cultured PBMCs, taken from culture after CMV antigen stimulation. These receptors were taken from a human donor in good health (CMV status not recorded). Some clones in this sample may be carry-over from other donors' samples. CDR3s include the opening cysteine and the closing phenylalanine or tryptophan. A D gene is named only where the DNA matches it firmly. A clone size is listed for some rows: how often the clone was seen (once, few, many), or a class if it is expanded.

>TRBJ2-3|TRBV7-6|.|many
TGTGCCAGCAGCTTAGCTGTAAGTCACGCAGATACGAAGTATTTT
CASSLAVSHADTKYF
>TRBJ1-5|TRBV10-3|TRBD1|once
TGTGCCATCAGTGACGGGGACAGAAATCAGCCCCAGCATTTT
CAISDGDRNQPQHF
>TRBJ2-2|TRBV4-2|.|.
TGTGCCAGCAGCCAAAGGGGCAGAACAGGGACCGGGGAGCTGTTTTTT
CASSQRGRTGTGELFF
>TRBJ2-2|TRBV11-2|.|medium-sized
TGTGCCAGCAGCCTTGTGACGGGGAACACCGGGGAGCTGTTTTTT
CASSLVTGNTGELFF
>TRBJ2-1|TRBV7-9|TRBD2|.
TGTGTCAGCAGCTTAGACCCGAGACTAGCGGGAGGATACAATGAGCAGTTCTTC
CVSSLDPRLAGGYNEQFF
>TRBJ2-3|TRBV5-4|TRBD2|.
TGTGCCAGCAGCCTGCGGGGCGGGGGGGCTGGCACAGATACGCAGTATTTT
CASSLRGGGAGTDTQYF
>TRBJ2-3|TRBV28|TRBD2|few
TGTGCCAGCAGTCCCGTTAGCGGGTCTGACACAGATACGCAGTATTTT
CASSPVSGSDTDTQYF
>TRBJ2-7|TRBV5-5|TRBD2|few
TGTGCCAGCAGCCCATCTGGGACTAGCGGGAGCGACGAGCAGTACTTC
CASSPSGTSGSDEQYF
>TRBJ2-7|TRBV28|.|many
TGTGCCAGCAGTTTGACATCGTTACTATCCTACGAGCAGTACTTC
CASSLTSLLSYEQYF
>TRBJ1-1|TRBV10-3|TRBD1|.
TGTGCCATCAGTGAGTCGAAGGGGACAGGGAGACTCGCTGAAGCTTTCTTT
CAISESKGTGRLAEAFF
>TRBJ2-7|TRBV6-6|.|few
TGTGCCAGCAGTTCCAACCGTCAAGAACGCACCTACGAGCAGTACTTC
CASSSNRQERTYEQYF
>TRBJ1-3|TRBV7-6|.|.
TGTGCCAGCAGCACCCGGACGGACCCCTCTGGAAACACCATATATTTT
CASSTRTDPSGNTIYF
>TRBJ2-1|TRBV5-6|.|.
TGTGCCAGCAGCTTTGCAGTTCTAGGCGGAGCGGACAATGAGCAGTTCTTC
CASSFAVLGGADNEQFF
>TRBJ1-1|TRBV10-2|TRBD1|few
TGCGCCAGCAGTGTCGTGACAGGGAGCACTGAAGCTTTCTTT
CASSVVTGSTEAFF
>TRBJ1-5|TRBV2|.|.
TGTGCCAGCAGTGAAGGCTATGGCAATCAGCCCCAGCATTTT
CASSEGYGNQPQHF
>TRBJ2-5|TRBV20-1|TRBD2|few
TGCAGTGCTAGAGATCGTGTTAGCGGGGCTGGGACCCAGTACTTC
CSARDRVSGAGTQYF
>TRBJ1-3|TRBV18|.|.
TGTGCCAGCTCCCTAACCGGAGACTCTGGAAACACCATATATTTT
CASSLTGDSGNTIYF
>TRBJ1-6|TRBV5-1|TRBD1|few
TGCGCCAGCAGCTCCGGGACAGACTCACCCCTCCACTTT
CASSSGTDSPLHF
>TRBJ2-1|TRBV11-2|TRBD1|.
TGTGCCAGCAGCTTACACGGATCGGGACAGGGGGCGTATGAGCAGTTCTTC
CASSLHGSGQGAYEQFF
>TRBJ2-1|TRBV6-1|.|.
TGTGCCAGCAGTTCTACCGGGGTGGGGGAAGGGAATGAGCAGTTCTTC
CASSSTGVGEGNEQFF
>TRBJ1-1|TRBV7-6|TRBD1|.
TGTGCCAGCAGCTCGCAGACAGGGGGCTACTGGATCACTGAAGCTTTCTTT
CASSSQTGGYWITEAFF
>TRBJ2-3|TRBV6-1|.|.
TGTCCCAGCAGTGTGGACTGGAGCAGTAAAGATACGCAGTATTTT
CPSSVDWSSKDTQYF
>TRBJ1-5|TRBV7-6|.|.
TGTGCCAGCAGCCAGGGGCCGGTCGGCAATCAGCCCCAGCATTTT
CASSQGPVGNQPQHF
>TRBJ1-1|TRBV4-1|.|.
TGCGCCAGCAGCCCGACCAACCGGGACACTGAAGCTTTCTTT
CASSPTNRDTEAFF
>TRBJ2-7|TRBV7-9|.|many
TGTGCCAGCAGCTTAGGCAGCGGCGAGCAGTACTTC
CASSLGSGEQYF
>TRBJ1-1|TRBV28|.|.
TGTGCCAGCAGTTTATTATTAGGGGAATTGGGCACTGAAGCTTTCTTT
CASSLLLGELGTEAFF
>TRBJ1-2|TRBV29-1|.|many
TGCAGCGTTGAAGATAGGTCGCGGCCAGGGGATATGAATGGCTACACCTTC
CSVEDRSRPGDMNGYTF
>TRBJ2-1|TRBV7-3|.|.
TGTGCCAGCAGCCCCGGGACGCCAACTTTGGGTAATGAGCAGTTCTTC
CASSPGTPTLGNEQFF
>TRBJ2-3|TRBV5-4|.|.
TGTGCCAGCAGCTTTTGGAAGCGTAGCACAGATACGCAGTATTTT
CASSFWKRSTDTQYF
>TRBJ2-2|TRBV6-4|TRBD2|.
TGTGCCAGCAGTGACGGACTAGCGACCGGGGAGCTGTTTTTT
CASSDGLATGELFF
>TRBJ2-6|TRBV12-3/TRBV12-4|TRBD1|few
TGTGCCAGCAGCAGGACAGGAGCCAACGTCCTGACTTTC
CASSRTGANVLTF
>TRBJ2-3|TRBV28|.|few
TGTGCCAGCAGTTTCTCCCGGTCTCATACGCAGTATTTT
CASSFSRSHTQYF
>TRBJ2-7|TRBV10-3|TRBD2|few
TGTGCCATCAACGAAGGACTAGCGGACTCCTACGAGCAGTACTTC
CAINEGLADSYEQYF
>TRBJ2-5|TRBV28|TRBD1|many
TGTGCCAGCAGACGACAGGGGGCGCGGGGGGAGACCCAGTACTTC
CASRRQGARGETQYF
>TRBJ1-1|TRBV11-2|.|.
TGTGCCAGCAGCTTAGTATTGAGGGGGAACACTGAAGCTTTCTTT
CASSLVLRGNTEAFF
>TRBJ2-7|TRBV28|TRBD2|.
TGTGCCAGCAGTGGTAGGGCCCCGCTAGCGGTCTCCTACGAGCAGTACTTC
CASSGRAPLAVSYEQYF
>TRBJ1-1|TRBV9|.|.
TGTGCCAGCAGCACCGCGGGGGAAAGCACTGAAGCTTTCTTT
CASSTAGESTEAFF
>TRBJ1-5|TRBV5-5|.|.
TGTGCCAGCAGCTTGGCGGGGAGGGACAATCAGCCCCAGCATTTT
CASSLAGRDNQPQHF
>TRBJ2-1|TRBV28|TRBD1|.
TGTGCCAGCACTCTGACCACCCGAATCCCGGGACAGCCGTACAATGAGCAGTTCTTC
CASTLTTRIPGQPYNEQFF
>TRBJ2-1|TRBV6-1|TRBD2|few
TGTGCCAGCAGTGAGGCTAGCGGGGGGTACAATGAGCAGTTCTTC
CASSEASGGYNEQFF
>TRBJ2-5|TRBV11-2|.|.
TGTGCCAGCACCCAACAGCATGTTGGCGGGCCACAAGAGACCCAGTACTTC
CASTQQHVGGPQETQYF
>TRBJ2-7|TRBV7-9|.|few
TGTGCCAGCAGCTTAGCGCAGGGTAGTCTACGCGAGCAGTACTTC
CASSLAQGSLREQYF
>TRBJ1-5|TRBV30|.|.
TGTGCCTGGAGTCGGGGGACTCAGCCCCAGCATTTT
CAWSRGTQPQHF
>TRBJ2-1|TRBV28|.|.
TGTGCCAGCAGTATGGGCAATGAGCAGTTCTTC
CASSMGNEQFF
>TRBJ1-1|TRBV10-3|.|.
TGTGCCATCAGTGCAGGGTTAGGTAACACTGAAGCTTTCTTT
CAISAGLGNTEAFF
>TRBJ2-3|TRBV27|.|.
TGTGCCAGCAGTTCCTCCGGGCCTCGGGCAGATACGCAGTATTTT
CASSSSGPRADTQYF
>TRBJ1-5|TRBV6-6|.|.
TGTGCCAGCAGCCCCGCCTATCAGCCCCAGCATTTT
CASSPAYQPQHF
>TRBJ2-1|TRBV6-5|.|.
TGTGCCAGCAGTTTCATGGGACCTTACAATGAGCAGTTCTTC
CASSFMGPYNEQFF
>TRBJ2-7|TRBV7-9|.|few
TGTGCCAGCAGCCCTCTAGTCCCCCCCACAGGACTTCCCTACGAGCAGTACTTC
CASSPLVPPTGLPYEQYF
>TRBJ2-1|TRBV7-3|TRBD2|few
TGTGCCAGCAGCTTGGCGGGGGGCGCCGGCGATGAGCAGTTCTTC
CASSLAGGAGDEQFF
>TRBJ2-7|TRBV5-6|TRBD2|few
TGTGCCAGCAGCGGCGGGACTAGCGGGCCCCCCCTGGAGCAGTACTTC
CASSGGTSGPPLEQYF
>TRBJ2-7|TRBV7-9|.|many
TGTGCCAGCGGCCAGGCGAACGAGCAGTACTTC
CASGQANEQYF
>TRBJ1-5|TRBV7-6|TRBD1|many
TGTGCCAGCAGCTTAGCCCAGGGGGTAGGTCAGCCCCAGCATTTT
CASSLAQGVGQPQHF